This TCR beta chain was recovered during a study of esophageal squamous cell carcinoma under preoperative chemotherapy (dated by TCRdb to 2017 to 2018). With respect to the entire study: In the study, TCR repertoires were profiled in both peripheral blood T cells and tumor-infiltrating lymphocytes. In patients with esophageal squamous cell carcinoma, the study looked at what paclitaxel-nedaplatin chemotherapy did to T-cell receptor repertoires. A few patients with primary esophageal squamous cell carcinoma made up the cohort. Repertoires were compared between samples taken before and after paclitaxel-nedaplatin therapy.

Broad study findings and their caveats: Post-treatment tumor-infiltrating lymphocytes appeared partly derived from peripheral T cells migrating into the tumor, not solely from local clonal changes. Immediate and substantial changes in clonotype frequency were induced by paclitaxel-nedaplatin therapy, and contraction rather than amplification was more likely to be observed among abundant clones. After chemotherapy, TCR diversity rose significantly in peripheral T cells, but this increase was not seen in tumor-infiltrating lymphocytes. The analysis included only 5 or 6 patients with esophageal squamous cell carcinoma, making the cohort small.

Library generation was performed with PCR. The reads were generated on a HiSeq X Ten. TCR repertoires were characterized by high-throughput sequencing. Starting from the raw public reads, TCRdb applied fastp trimming at Q25, assembled clones with MiXCR and retained in-frame beta chains. Rows merge per CDR3 protein into single entries with the most common DNA and genes. Present in this sample are approximately 30,000 distinct CDR3 sequences, approximately 50% of which were seen just once. Approximately 12% of the sample belongs to the ten largest clones. V is cut back by 11 bases and J by 6 bases, with 21 bases in the junction unmatched. Based on the germline V gene, the CDR1 and CDR2 sequences are WSHSY and SAAADI. The CDR3 contains 17 residues, cysteine and phenylalanine counted. The only DNA kept is the CDR3, 51 bases in frame from the first base. What this sample's time point label stands for: before preoperative PTX-NDP chemotherapy. Patients received paclitaxel-nedaplatin as preoperative chemotherapy before surgery.

This clonotype showed up many times. No antigen is known for it. Base quality data are lacking; no much larger clone is found one base away. This sequence originates from a human donor with esophageal squamous cell carcinoma. The donor label of this sample is uncertain. The biological material was taken from a patient given preoperative chemotherapy. The rearrangement combines TRBV10-2 with TRBJ2-1, with 8 central nucleotides matching TRBD2. Here the CDR3 is given as CASRGTLGGRFLNEQFF. Read as DNA, the sequence is TGCGCCTCTCGAGGCACCCTTGGCGGGAGGTTCCTCAATGAGCAGTTCTTC.